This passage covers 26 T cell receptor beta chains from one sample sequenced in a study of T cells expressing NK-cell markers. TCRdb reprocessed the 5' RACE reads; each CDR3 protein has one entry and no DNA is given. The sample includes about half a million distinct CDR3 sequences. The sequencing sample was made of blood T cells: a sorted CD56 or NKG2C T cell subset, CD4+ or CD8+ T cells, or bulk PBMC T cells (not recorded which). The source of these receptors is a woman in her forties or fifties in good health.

The CDR3 here is CASSQKWGLSSYNEQFF. The chain has TRBV3-1 and TRBJ2-1; TCRdb names TRBD1, which stays unverified in the absence of DNA. Germline CDR1 is LGHDT and CDR2 is YNNKEL (reference sequence). This CDR3 comprises 17 residues.

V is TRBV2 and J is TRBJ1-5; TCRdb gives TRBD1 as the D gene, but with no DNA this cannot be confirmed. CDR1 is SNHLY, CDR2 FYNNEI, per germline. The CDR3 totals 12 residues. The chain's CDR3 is CASSRENGPQHF.

CDR3 in amino acids: CASSLWGKRVGTEAFF. V gene TRBV27 combines with J gene TRBJ1-1. CDR1 MNHEY and CDR2 SMNVEV come from the germline V gene (reference sequence). CDR3 length: 16 residues.

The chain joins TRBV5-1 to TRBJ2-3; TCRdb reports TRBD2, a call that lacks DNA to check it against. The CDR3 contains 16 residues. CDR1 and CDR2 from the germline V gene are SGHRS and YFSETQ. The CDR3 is CASSLGGLAPTDTQYF.

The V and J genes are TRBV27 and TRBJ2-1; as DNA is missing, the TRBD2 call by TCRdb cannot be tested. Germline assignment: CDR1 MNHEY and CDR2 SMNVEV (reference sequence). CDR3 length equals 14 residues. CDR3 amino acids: CASSGLPPYNEQFF.

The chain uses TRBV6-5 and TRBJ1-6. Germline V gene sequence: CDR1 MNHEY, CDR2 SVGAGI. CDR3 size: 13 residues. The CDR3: CASSIMPVSPLHF.

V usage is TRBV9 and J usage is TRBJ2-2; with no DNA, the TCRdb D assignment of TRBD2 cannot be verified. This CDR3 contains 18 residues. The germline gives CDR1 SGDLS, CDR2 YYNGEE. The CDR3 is CASSVGAAGGPNTGELFF.

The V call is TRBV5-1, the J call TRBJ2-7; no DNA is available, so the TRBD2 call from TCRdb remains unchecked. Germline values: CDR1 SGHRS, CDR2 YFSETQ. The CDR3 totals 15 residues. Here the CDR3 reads CASSSSGTSSNEQYF.

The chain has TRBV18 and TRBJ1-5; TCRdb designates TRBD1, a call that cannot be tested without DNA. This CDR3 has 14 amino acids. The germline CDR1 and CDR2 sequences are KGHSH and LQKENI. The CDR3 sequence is CASSRDSTNQPQHF.

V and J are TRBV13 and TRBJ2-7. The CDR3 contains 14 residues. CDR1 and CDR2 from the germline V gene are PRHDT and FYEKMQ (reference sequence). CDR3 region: CASSLGRVGYEQYF.

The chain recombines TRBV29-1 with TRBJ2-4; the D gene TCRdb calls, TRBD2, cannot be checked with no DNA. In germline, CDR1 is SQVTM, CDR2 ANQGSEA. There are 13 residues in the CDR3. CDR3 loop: CGVRDSMGPIQYF.

CDR3 loop: CASSTTGTGGHGYTF. The chain joins TRBV6-5 to TRBJ1-2; TCRdb returns TRBD1, unconfirmable since there is no DNA. CDR1 is MNHEY and CDR2 is SVGAGI in the germline V gene. The CDR3 runs 15 residues.

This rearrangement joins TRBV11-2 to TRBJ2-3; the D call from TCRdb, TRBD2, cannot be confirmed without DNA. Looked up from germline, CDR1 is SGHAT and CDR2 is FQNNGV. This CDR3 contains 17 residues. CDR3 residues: CASSLGGSGVRTDTQYF.

CDR3 in amino acids: CASSQEGLRSYNEQFF. The V gene is TRBV4-1, the J gene TRBJ2-1. Germline CDR1 is MGHRA and CDR2 is YSYEKL. This CDR3 has 16 residues.

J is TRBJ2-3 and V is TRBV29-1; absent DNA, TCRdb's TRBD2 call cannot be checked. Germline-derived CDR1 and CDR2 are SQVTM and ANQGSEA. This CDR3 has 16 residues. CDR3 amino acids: CSANQGTSGTLDTQYF.

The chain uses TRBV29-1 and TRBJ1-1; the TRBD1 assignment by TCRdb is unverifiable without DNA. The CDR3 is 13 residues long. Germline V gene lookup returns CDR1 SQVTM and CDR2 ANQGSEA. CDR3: CSAPDSSQVGAFF.

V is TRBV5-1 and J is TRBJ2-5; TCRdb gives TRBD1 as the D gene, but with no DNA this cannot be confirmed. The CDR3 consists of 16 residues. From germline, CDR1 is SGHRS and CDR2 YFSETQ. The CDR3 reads CASSREDRGYQETQYF.

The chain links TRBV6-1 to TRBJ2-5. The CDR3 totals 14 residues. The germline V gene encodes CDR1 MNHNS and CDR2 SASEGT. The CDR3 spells CASSDGSGGETQYF.

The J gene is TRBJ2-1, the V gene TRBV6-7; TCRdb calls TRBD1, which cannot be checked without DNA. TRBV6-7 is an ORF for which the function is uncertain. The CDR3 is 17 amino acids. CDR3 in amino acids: CASSYQAGGFSYNEQFF.

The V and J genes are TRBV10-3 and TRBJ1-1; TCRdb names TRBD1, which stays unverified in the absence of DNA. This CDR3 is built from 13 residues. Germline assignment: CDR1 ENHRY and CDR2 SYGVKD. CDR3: CAIKQGGNTEAFF.

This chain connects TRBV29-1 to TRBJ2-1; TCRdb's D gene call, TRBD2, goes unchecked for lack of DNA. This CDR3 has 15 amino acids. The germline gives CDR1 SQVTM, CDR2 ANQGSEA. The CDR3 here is CSVEKGGLAVNEQFF.

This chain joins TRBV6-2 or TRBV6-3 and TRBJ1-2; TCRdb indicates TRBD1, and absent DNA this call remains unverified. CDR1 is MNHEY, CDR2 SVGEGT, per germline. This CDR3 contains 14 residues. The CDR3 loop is CASSAGGANYGYTF.

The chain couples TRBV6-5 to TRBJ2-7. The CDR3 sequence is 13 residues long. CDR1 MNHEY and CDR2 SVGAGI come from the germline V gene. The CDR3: CASSLGPSYEQYF.

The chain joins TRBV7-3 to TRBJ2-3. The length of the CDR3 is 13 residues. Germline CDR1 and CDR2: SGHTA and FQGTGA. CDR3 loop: CASSLLGTDTQYF.

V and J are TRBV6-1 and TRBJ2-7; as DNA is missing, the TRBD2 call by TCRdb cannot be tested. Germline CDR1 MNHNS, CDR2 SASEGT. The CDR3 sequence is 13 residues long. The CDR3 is CASNGLPTYEQYF.

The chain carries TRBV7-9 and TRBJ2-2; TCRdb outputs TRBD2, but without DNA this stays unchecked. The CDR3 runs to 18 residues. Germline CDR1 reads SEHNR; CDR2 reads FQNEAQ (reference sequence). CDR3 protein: CASRPTQLAGDVTGELFF.